In this sample, the clone carrying this T cell receptor (beta chain) turned up a few times. Self-reported history from a screening survey and questionnaire set each donor's cohort. These data belong to a study of blood T cell repertoires in COVID-19. At the level of the study: The analysed material was cDNA or gDNA that came from T cells, B-cell-depleted T cells, or PBMCs.

V lost 8 bases and J 12 bases, leaving 14 bases between the germline ends. Germline values: CDR1 MNHEY, CDR2 SVGAGI. This CDR3 is built from 12 residues. TCRdb's copy holds only in-frame clones and misses some; the assay was immunoSEQ multiplex PCR. This sample has fewer than 250,000 clones, with 81% found just once. The chain combines TRBV6-5 with TRBJ1-6, with D perhaps TRBD1 (5 bases). This receptor was identified in a woman aged 50 to 60 with acute COVID-19. The sequenced material came from PBMCs or T cells enriched from blood (not recorded which). The CDR3: CASLQWGGPLHF. As DNA, the CDR3 is TGTGCCAGCCTCCAGTGGGGCGGACCCCTCCACTTT.